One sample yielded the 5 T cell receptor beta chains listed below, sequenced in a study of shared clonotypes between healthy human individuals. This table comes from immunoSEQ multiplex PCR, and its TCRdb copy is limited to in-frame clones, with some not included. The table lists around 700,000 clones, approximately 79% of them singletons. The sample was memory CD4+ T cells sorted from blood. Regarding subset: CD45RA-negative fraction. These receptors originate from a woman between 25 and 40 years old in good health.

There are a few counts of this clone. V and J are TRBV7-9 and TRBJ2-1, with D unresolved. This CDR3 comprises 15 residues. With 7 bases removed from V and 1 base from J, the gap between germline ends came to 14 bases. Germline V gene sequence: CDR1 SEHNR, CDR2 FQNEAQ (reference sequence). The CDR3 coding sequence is TGTGCCAGCACCGCTCCCGGGCTATCCTACAATGAGCAGTTCTTC. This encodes CASTAPGLSYNEQFF.

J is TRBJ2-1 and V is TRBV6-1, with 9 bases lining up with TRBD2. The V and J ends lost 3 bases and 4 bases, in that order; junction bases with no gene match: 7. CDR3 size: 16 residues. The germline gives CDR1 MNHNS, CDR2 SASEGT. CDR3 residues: CASSDPSGTGYNEQFF. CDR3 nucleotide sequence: TGTGCCAGCAGTGACCCTAGCGGGACGGGATACAATGAGCAGTTCTTC.

CDR3 nucleotides: TGTGCCTGGAGCGGTCCCAGAGGTGAGCAGTTCTTC. This encodes CAWSGPRGEQFF. This chain joins TRBV30 and TRBJ2-1; D is unresolved. The germline CDR1 and CDR2 sequences are GTSNPN and SVGIG (reference sequence). This CDR3 comprises 12 residues. Trimming removed 3 bases from V and 9 bases from J, with 12 bases in between.

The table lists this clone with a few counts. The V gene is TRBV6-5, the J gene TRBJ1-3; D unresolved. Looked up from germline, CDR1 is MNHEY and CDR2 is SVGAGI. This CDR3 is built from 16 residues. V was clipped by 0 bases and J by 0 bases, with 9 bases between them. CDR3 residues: CASSYSREGSGNTIYF. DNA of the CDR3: TGTGCCAGCAGTTACTCGAGGGAGGGCTCTGGAAACACCATATATTTT.

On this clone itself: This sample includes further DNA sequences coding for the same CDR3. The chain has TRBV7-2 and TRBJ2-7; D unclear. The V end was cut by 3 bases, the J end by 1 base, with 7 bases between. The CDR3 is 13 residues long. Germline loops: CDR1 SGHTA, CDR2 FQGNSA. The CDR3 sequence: CASSFYGSYEQYF. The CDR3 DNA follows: TGTGCCAGCAGCTTTTACGGTTCCTACGAGCAGTACTTC.